One and the same sample provided the 25 T cell receptor beta chains below, sequenced in a study of blood T cell repertoires in COVID-19 (dated by TCRdb to the early 2020s). Libraries were built with the immunoSEQ multiplex PCR assay. TCRdb took this table from immuneACCESS and kept in-frame rearrangements with V and J called. Such tables lack part of the clones; where checked against another copy, unresolved V genes explain under half of the gap, and the rest is unexplained. For this sample there are about 180,000 clones; roughly 88% appear just once. More than 3.5% of the sample is taken by the ten largest. Source material: peripheral blood. These receptors were collected from a woman younger than 45 with acute or convalescent COVID-19.

This chain uses TRBV5-1 with TRBJ2-7; D gene unclear. Trimming removed 7 bases from V and 6 bases from J, with 14 bases in between. The CDR3 runs to 12 residues. Germline CDR1 is SGHRS and CDR2 is YFSETQ. The CDR3 is CASSLVDGEQYF. For the CDR3, the DNA is TGCGCCAGCTCCCTAGTCGATGGCGAGCAGTACTTC.

The chain employs TRBV18 and TRBJ2-7; D remains unclear. The CDR3 sequence is 14 residues long. Looked up from germline, CDR1 is KGHSH and CDR2 is LQKENI. Trimming cost V 2 bases and J 0 bases, with 8 bases left between them. This CDR3 reads CASSPAQSSYEQYF. Written as DNA, the CDR3 is TGTGCCAGCTCACCAGCACAAAGCTCCTACGAGCAGTACTTC.

V is TRBV5-1 and J is TRBJ2-1; perhaps TRBD2 as D (6 bases). Germline CDR1 and CDR2: SGHRS and YFSETQ. The CDR3 is made up of 16 amino acids. V lost 2 bases to trimming and J lost 6 bases, with 18 bases between them. CDR3 bases: TGCGCCAGCAGCTTTGGGTGGACGGGAGTAGCCAATGAGCAGTTCTTC. Protein: CASSFGWTGVANEQFF.

The chain is built from TRBV11-2 and TRBJ1-1; 10 positions match TRBD1. Germline CDR1 and CDR2: SGHAT and FQNNGV. This CDR3 spans 15 amino acids. V gave up 0 bases and J gave up 3 bases; unmatched junction bases: 1. The CDR3 sequence: CASSLEGQGYTEAFF. The CDR3 DNA reads as TGTGCCAGCAGCTTAGAGGGACAGGGGTACACTGAAGCTTTCTTT.

The CDR3 region is CASSQVRSGELFF. CDR3 nucleotides: TGTGCCAGCAGCCAAGTGAGGTCCGGGGAGCTGTTTTTT. J is TRBJ2-2 and V is TRBV3-1 (or the pseudogene TRBV3-2), with no clear D. There are 13 residues in the CDR3. V was trimmed by 1 base and J by 6 bases, leaving 6 bases between them. CDR1 and CDR2 (germline): LGHDT, YNNKEL (reference sequence).

V and J are TRBV28 and TRBJ2-2; 9 nucleotides line up with TRBD2. V was pared by 8 bases and J by 8 bases, with 9 bases of the junction left unmatched. The CDR3 length is 14 residues. Germline-derived CDR1 and CDR2 are MDHEN and SYDVKM. The CDR3 nucleotides read TGTGCCAGCCTGACCGCGGGAGGGCCAGGGGAGCTGTTTTTT. Translating it yields CASLTAGGPGELFF. The full variable domain, completed using reference TRBV28 and TRBJ2-2, is DVKVTQSSRYLVKRTGEKVFLECVQDMDHENMFWYRQDPGLGLRLIYFSYDVKMKEKGDIPEGYSVSREKKERFSLILESASTNQTSMYLCASLTAGGPGELFFGEGSRLTVL.

This clone occurred once. The V and J genes are TRBV11-2 and TRBJ2-7; the match to TRBD1 covers 10 bases. The CDR3 covers 14 residues. V trimming: 4 bases; J trimming: 4 bases; junction bases outside the gene matches: 4. Germline CDR1 reads SGHAT; CDR2 reads FQNNGV. The CDR3, as DNA: TGTGCCAGCAGCTCCGGACAGGGGGGATACGAGCAGTACTTC. This encodes CASSSGQGGYEQYF.

The chain couples TRBV20-1 to TRBJ1-6; perhaps TRBD1 as D (5 bases). In germline, CDR1 is DFQATT, CDR2 SNEGSKA (reference sequence). The CDR3 is made up of 11 amino acids. Trimming removed 6 bases at V and 10 bases at J, with 10 bases between. This CDR3 is CSAAGNSPLHF. CDR3 DNA sequence: TGCAGTGCAGCAGGGAACTCACCCCTCCACTTT.

The rearrangement joins TRBV13 to TRBJ2-3; D unresolved. The CDR3 spans 14 residues. V dropped 2 bases and J dropped 2 bases, with 8 bases sitting between them. Germline lookup yields CDR1 PRHDT and CDR2 FYEKMQ (reference sequence). CDR3 protein: CASSLSGYTDTQYF. CDR3 sequence (DNA): TGTGCCAGCAGCTTATCCGGGTACACAGATACGCAGTATTTT.

The chain couples TRBV27 to TRBJ1-5; possibly TRBD1 for D (5 bases). The CDR3 is made up of 15 amino acids. Per germline, CDR1 MNHEY and CDR2 SMNVEV (reference sequence). Deletions cut 5 bases from V and 5 bases from J, with 16 bases between. The CDR3: CASSALSTVHQPQHF. CDR3 in DNA: TGTGCCAGCAGTGCACTATCGACAGTCCATCAGCCCCAGCATTTT.

V is TRBV15 and J is TRBJ2-7, with D tentatively TRBD2 (6 bases). The V and J ends lost 10 bases and 4 bases respectively, with 17 bases between them. This CDR3 contains 13 residues. Germline CDR1 reads LNHNV; CDR2 reads YYDKDF (reference sequence). The CDR3 loop reads CAKRAGEGYEQYF. CDR3 bases: TGTGCCAAAAGAGCGGGTGAAGGATACGAGCAGTACTTC.

This clone came up a few times. The CDR3 reads CASNLQGSSEKLFF. CDR3 in DNA: TGTGCCAGCAACCTACAGGGCAGTAGTGAAAAACTGTTTTTT. The rearrangement joins TRBV28 to TRBJ1-4, with D perhaps matching TRBD1 (6 bases). Between the trimmed V and J ends, which lost 7 bases and 7 bases, there was a span of 16 bases. The CDR3 runs to 14 residues. Germline V CDR1 and CDR2: MDHEN, SYDVKM.

The gene calls are TRBV6-6 and TRBJ1-1; the match to TRBD1 covers 7 bases. Germline V gene sequence: CDR1 MNHNY, CDR2 SVGAGI (reference sequence). V dropped 7 bases and J dropped 12; count of bases not matched to a gene: 17. The CDR3 length is 14 residues. The CDR3 nucleotides are TGTGCCAGCACCAACAGGGGTTGGGGCGGGGTCCCTTTCTTT. Translation: CASTNRGWGGVPFF.

The chain combines TRBV11-2 with TRBJ2-3; TRBD2 aligns across 11 bases. Germline lookup yields CDR1 SGHAT and CDR2 FQNNGV. V lost 5 bases and J lost 7; bases outside the gene matches: 11. The CDR3 runs to 16 residues. CDR3 nucleotide sequence: TGTGCCAGCAGCGCCCTTTTTAGCGGGAGGGGAAATACGCAGTATTTT. It specifies CASSALFSGRGNTQYF.

The V call is TRBV10-1, the J call TRBJ2-2, with 8 nucleotides matching TRBD2. The germline V gene encodes CDR1 WNHNN and CDR2 SYGVQD (reference sequence). The CDR3 extends over 15 amino acids. J was trimmed by 6 bases and V by 6 bases; bases with no gene match: 9. The CDR3 sequence: CASSQSGRVPGELFF. The CDR3 DNA is TGCGCCAGCAGCCAGAGCGGGAGAGTTCCCGGGGAGCTGTTTTTT.

J is TRBJ1-2 and V is TRBV10-2; no clear D gene. Germline V gene sequence: CDR1 WSHSY, CDR2 SAAADI. The V end was cut by 0 bases, the J end by 6 bases, with 11 bases between. The CDR3 extends over 14 amino acids. CDR3 in amino acids: CASSESAFRHGYTF. CDR3 DNA sequence: TGCGCCAGCAGTGAGTCGGCCTTCAGGCATGGCTACACCTTC.

The genes are TRBV27 and TRBJ1-6, with TRBD1 as a possible D gene (6 bases). Germline V gives CDR1 MNHEY, CDR2 SMNVEV (reference sequence). Trimming cost V 4 bases and J 8 bases, with 12 bases left between them. This CDR3 is 14 amino acids long. CDR3 DNA sequence: TGTGCCAGCAGTTCCACAGGGCTCTATTCACCCCTCCACTTT. Protein: CASSSTGLYSPLHF.

V gene TRBV27 combines with J gene TRBJ2-3; no clear D gene. The CDR3 is made up of 14 amino acids. Germline CDR1 is MNHEY and CDR2 is SMNVEV (reference sequence). V shed 1 base and J shed 2 bases, with 7 bases lying between them. The CDR3 nucleotides read TGTGCCAGCAGTTTATATGACAACACAGATACGCAGTATTTT. It encodes CASSLYDNTDTQYF.

J is TRBJ1-2 and V is TRBV7-9, with D perhaps TRBD1 (5 bases). CDR1 and CDR2 from the germline V gene are SEHNR and FQNEAQ (reference sequence). The CDR3 totals 15 residues. The V gene lost 4 bases and the J gene lost 3 bases, with 15 bases spanning the gap. CDR3: CASSYIKGADYGYTF. The CDR3 DNA follows: TGTGCCAGCAGCTACATCAAAGGGGCCGACTATGGCTACACCTTC.

The chain is built from TRBV29-1 and TRBJ2-5, with a weak D call TRBD2 (5 bases). This CDR3 is 11 amino acids long. V lost 7 bases, J lost 5 bases, and 11 bases lay in between. Germline values: CDR1 SQVTM, CDR2 ANQGSEA. The CDR3, as DNA: TGCAGCGACCGGACGGGGGAGACCCAGTACTTC. Translation: CSDRTGETQYF.

The chain recombines TRBV11-2 with TRBJ2-1, with 7 nucleotides matching TRBD1. V lost 5 bases and J lost 15; bases outside the gene matches: 10. The CDR3 length is 12 residues. Germline V lookup: CDR1 SGHAT, CDR2 FQNNGV. This CDR3 is CASSPGQASTFF. CDR3 DNA: TGTGCCAGCAGCCCCGGACAGGCGTCAACGTTCTTC.

This chain uses TRBV28 with TRBJ2-1; maybe TRBD2 (5 bases). CDR1 and CDR2 (germline): MDHEN, SYDVKM. CDR3 size: 16 residues. The V end lost 10 bases, the J end lost 4 bases, and 23 bases lay between the germline ends. Written as DNA, the CDR3 is TGTGCCACACTTTCTCTTAAGGCGGGTACATACAATGAGCAGTTCTTC. Translation: CATLSLKAGTYNEQFF.

This sequence joins TRBV10-3 and TRBJ2-3, with TRBD2 matching over 11 bases. The CDR3 extends over 13 amino acids. V dropped 10 bases and J dropped 5; count of bases not matched to a gene: 5. The germline V gene has CDR1 ENHRY and CDR2 SYGVKD. In DNA, the CDR3 is TGTGCCACCGGGACTAGCGGAGGAGATACGCAGTATTTT. Amino acids: CATGTSGGDTQYF.

This clone was detected only a few times. The genes are TRBV5-1 and TRBJ2-1, with a possible D match to TRBD2 (6 bases). The CDR3 contains 14 residues. V was cut by 2 bases and J by 7 bases, with 13 bases left in between. Germline V gene sequence: CDR1 SGHRS, CDR2 YFSETQ. This chain's CDR3 is CASSFSGVENEQFF. CDR3 DNA sequence: TGCGCCAGCAGCTTCTCGGGAGTAGAGAATGAGCAGTTCTTC.

This clone was counted ten times or more. The chain employs TRBV19 and TRBJ2-1; 9 bases fit TRBD2. V was clipped by 5 bases and J by 4 bases; unmatched bases: 15. Germline CDR1 reads LNHDA; CDR2 reads SQIVND (reference sequence). CDR3 length equals 18 residues. The CDR3 coding sequence is TGTGCCAGTAGTGGCGGTACGCGGCGGGAGGGCCCTTACAATGAGCAGTTCTTC. Protein product: CASSGGTRREGPYNEQFF.